This record looks at one T cell receptor (beta chain) sequence and its context. This clonotype was observed at least ten times. The target of this receptor is not known. No much larger clone exists at a distance of one base, and base qualities are not known. The data were taken from a study of neurological immune-mediated disorders (dated 2019 in TCRdb). Concerning the study at large: Peripheral blood TCR-beta repertoires from HTLV-I-associated myelopathy (HAM/TSP) patients, multiple sclerosis patients and healthy controls were compared by UMI-based sequencing. Technical triplicate libraries were sequenced to precisely calculate the variability in frequency of each individual clone. The cohort included approximately 70 subjects: around 15 with HAM/TSP, around 34 with multiple sclerosis, and approximately 20 healthy controls. The approximately 100 TCR-beta libraries included longitudinal samples, technical triplicates and paired sorted CD4+ and CD8+ T-cell subsets alongside PBMC samples.

Here is what the overall study found, with its caveats: Expanded clones from different subjects shared no identical CDR3 amino acid sequences, which suggests that TCR-beta repertoires were private in all groups. TCR clonal expansion was greatest in HAM/TSP patients and smallest in MS patients, who ranked below even healthy controls.

The time point tag for this specimen amounts to: technical triplicate 1. For sorted-subset TCR libraries, 1 million sorted CD4+ or CD8+ T cells were used. Peripheral blood was subjected to Ficoll-Hypaque density gradient centrifugation to isolate PBMCs, which were then cryopreserved in liquid nitrogen. The study also sequenced paired sorted CD4+ and CD8+ subsets from healthy controls, HAM/TSP patients and MS patients. To synthesize cDNA, template-switch 5'RACE was performed with a primer carrying a 10-nucleotide random unique molecular identifier so that each TCR transcript was tagged. Each sequencing run produced over 190 million TCR-beta sequences covering 15-18 subjects. Total RNA was extracted with the RNeasy kit. The KAPA Real-time Library Amplification kit was used to amplify TCR-beta VDJ regions with primers targeting the TCR constant region and the 5'RACE anchor. A first PCR added sample indexes and Illumina adaptors, after which a second PCR increased the library yield. After purification with Ampure beads, the TCR product of roughly 650 bp was size-selected on a 2% E-gel SizeSelection system. Library quality was checked on a Bioanalyzer, concentration was measured with Qubit, and libraries were quantified with the Kapa Library Quantification kit before pooling. An Illumina HiSeq 2500 was used to sequence the libraries paired-end at 2 x 150 bp. To increase sequence diversity, about 25-31% phiX was spiked into each library pool. The paper's processing steps were these. The UMI-based MiGEC pipeline processed quality-filtered reads and removed over 80% of raw TCR sequences during error correction. VDJ genes were aligned to IMGT germline references, and clonotypes were defined by unique CDR3 amino acid sequence plus V-J genes. Clonal expansion, Shannon diversity, and CDR3 relatedness (CalcPairwiseDistances, ClusterSamples) were evaluated with VDJtools, and phylogenetic trees were built with CLCbio workbench. Clones with at least 8 unique UMIs were defined as expanded, with this threshold being based on coefficient-of-variation modelling across technical triplicates. TCRdb itself trimmed the public reads at Q25 with fastp, ran MiXCR and retained productive beta chains. For every CDR3 protein sequence, its rows merge into one entry that carries the most common genes and DNA. It is TCRdb's table, rather than the study itself, that gives the V and J calls and clone size. This sample gives fewer than 25,000 distinct CDR3 sequences in total; less than 15% of them show up just once. The top ten clones comprise roughly 5% of the sample.

The CDR3 holds 11 amino acids from the cysteine to the phenylalanine. CDR3 DNA is the only sequence kept; it has 33 bases, read in frame from the first base. V loses 4 bases, J loses 5 bases, and the germline ends lie 8 bases apart. The germline V gene yields SQVTM for CDR1 and ANQGSEA for CDR2. The source material was CD4+ T cells from blood. This TCR was sampled from a female donor with HTLV-1-associated myelopathy (HAM/TSP). The sequence is built from TRBV29-1 and TRBJ1-2; D gene: possibly TRBD1, on 5 matching bases. The nucleotide sequence reads TGCAGCGTTGTGGGGGGGTATGGCTACACCTTC. Translation gives CSVVGGYGYTF.